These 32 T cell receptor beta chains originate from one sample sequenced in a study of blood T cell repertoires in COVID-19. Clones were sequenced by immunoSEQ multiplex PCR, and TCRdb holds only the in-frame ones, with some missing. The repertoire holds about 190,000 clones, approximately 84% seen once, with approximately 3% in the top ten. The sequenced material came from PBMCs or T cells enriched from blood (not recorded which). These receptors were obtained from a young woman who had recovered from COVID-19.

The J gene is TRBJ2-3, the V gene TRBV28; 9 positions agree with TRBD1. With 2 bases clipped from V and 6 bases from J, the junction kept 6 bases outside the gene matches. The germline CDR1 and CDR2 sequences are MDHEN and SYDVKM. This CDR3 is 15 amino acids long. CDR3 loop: CASSLADRGVDTQYF. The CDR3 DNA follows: TGTGCCAGCAGTTTAGCGGACAGGGGAGTTGATACGCAGTATTTT.

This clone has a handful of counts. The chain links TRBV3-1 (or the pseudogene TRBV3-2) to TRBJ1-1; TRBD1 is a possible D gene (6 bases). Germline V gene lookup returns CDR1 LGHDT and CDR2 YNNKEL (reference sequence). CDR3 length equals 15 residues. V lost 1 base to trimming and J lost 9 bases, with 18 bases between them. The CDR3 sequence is CASSQVGGVDRKAFF. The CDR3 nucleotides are TGTGCCAGCAGCCAAGTTGGGGGCGTGGATCGCAAAGCTTTCTTT.

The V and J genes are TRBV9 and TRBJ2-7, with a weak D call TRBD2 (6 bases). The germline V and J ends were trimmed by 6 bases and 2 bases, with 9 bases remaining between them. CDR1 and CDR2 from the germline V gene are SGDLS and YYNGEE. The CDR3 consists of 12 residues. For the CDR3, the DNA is TGTGCCAGCACGGCGGGACCCTACGAGCAGTACTTC. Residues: CASTAGPYEQYF.

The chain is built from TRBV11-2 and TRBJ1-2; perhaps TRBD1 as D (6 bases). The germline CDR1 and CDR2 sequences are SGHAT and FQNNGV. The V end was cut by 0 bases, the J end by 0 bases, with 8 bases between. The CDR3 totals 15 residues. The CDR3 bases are TGTGCCAGCAGCTTAGATAGGACAGCTAACTATGGCTACACCTTC. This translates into CASSLDRTANYGYTF.

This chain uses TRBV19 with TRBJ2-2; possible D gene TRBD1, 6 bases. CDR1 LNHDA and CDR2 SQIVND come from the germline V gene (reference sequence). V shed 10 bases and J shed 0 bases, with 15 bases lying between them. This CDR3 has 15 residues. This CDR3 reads CATQWGPANTGELFF. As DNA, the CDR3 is TGTGCCACCCAATGGGGGCCCGCGAACACCGGGGAGCTGTTTTTT.

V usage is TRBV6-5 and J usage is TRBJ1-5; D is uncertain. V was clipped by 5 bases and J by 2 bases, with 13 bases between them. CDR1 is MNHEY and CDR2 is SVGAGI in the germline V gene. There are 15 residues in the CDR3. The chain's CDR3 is CASSTRTRGNQPQHF. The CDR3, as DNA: TGTGCCAGCAGTACCCGGACGCGGGGCAATCAGCCCCAGCATTTT.

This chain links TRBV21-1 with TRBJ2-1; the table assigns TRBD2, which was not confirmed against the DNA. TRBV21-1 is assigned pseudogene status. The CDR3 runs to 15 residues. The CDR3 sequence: CASSKKASSYNEQFF. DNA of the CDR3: TGTGCCAGCAGCAAAAAAGCAAGCTCCTACAATGAGCAGTTCTTC.

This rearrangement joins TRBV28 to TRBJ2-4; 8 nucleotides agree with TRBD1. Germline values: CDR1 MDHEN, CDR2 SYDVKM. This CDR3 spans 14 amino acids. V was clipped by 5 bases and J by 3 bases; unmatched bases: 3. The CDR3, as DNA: TGTGCCAGCAGTCCCAGGGGGCTCAAAAACATTCAGTACTTC. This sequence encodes CASSPRGLKNIQYF.

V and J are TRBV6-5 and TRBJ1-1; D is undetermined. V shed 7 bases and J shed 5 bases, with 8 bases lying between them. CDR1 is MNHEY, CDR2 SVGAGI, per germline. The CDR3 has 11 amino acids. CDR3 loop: CASTERTEAFF. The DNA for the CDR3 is TGTGCCAGCACCGAACGGACTGAAGCTTTCTTT.

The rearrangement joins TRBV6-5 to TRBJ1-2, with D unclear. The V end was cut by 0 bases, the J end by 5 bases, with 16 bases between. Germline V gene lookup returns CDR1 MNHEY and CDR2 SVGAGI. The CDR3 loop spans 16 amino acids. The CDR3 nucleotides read TGTGCCAGCAGTTACTCGTTGAGGGAGAGGGTGTATGGCTACACCTTC. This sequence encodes CASSYSLRERVYGYTF.

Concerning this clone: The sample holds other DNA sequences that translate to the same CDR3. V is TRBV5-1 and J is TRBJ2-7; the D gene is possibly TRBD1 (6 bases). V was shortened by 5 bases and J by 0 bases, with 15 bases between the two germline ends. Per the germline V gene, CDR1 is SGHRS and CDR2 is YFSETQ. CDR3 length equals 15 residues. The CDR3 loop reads CASRPYGTLSYEQYF. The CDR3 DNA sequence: TGCGCCAGCAGACCTTACGGGACACTCTCCTACGAGCAGTACTTC.

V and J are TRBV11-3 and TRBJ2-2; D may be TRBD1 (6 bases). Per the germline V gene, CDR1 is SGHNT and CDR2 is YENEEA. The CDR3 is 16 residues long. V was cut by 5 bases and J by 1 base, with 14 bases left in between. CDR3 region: CASSPGGQLNTGELFF. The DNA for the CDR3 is TGTGCCAGCAGCCCGGGCGGACAGCTGAACACCGGGGAGCTGTTTTTT.

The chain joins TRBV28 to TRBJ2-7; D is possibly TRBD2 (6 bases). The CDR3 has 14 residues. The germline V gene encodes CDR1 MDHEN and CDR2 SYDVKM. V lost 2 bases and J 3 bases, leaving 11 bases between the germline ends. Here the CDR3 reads CASSLGTLIYEQYF. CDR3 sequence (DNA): TGTGCCAGCAGTTTAGGGACTCTCATCTACGAGCAGTACTTC.

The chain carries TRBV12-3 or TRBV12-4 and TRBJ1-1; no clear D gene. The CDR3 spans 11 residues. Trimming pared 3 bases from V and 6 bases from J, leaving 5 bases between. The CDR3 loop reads CASSFGAEAFF. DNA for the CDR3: TGTGCCAGCAGTTTCGGGGCTGAAGCTTTCTTT.

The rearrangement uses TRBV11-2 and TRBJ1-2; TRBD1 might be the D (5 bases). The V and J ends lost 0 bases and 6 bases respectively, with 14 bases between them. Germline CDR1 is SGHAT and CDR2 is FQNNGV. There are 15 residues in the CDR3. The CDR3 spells CASSLDWGRPDGYTF. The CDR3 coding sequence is TGTGCCAGCAGCTTAGATTGGGGCCGCCCAGATGGCTACACCTTC.

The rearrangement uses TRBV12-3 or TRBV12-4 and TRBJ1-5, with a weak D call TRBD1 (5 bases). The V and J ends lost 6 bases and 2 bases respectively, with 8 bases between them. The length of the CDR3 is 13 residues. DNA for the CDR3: TGTGCCAGCAGAACACAGGGCAATCAGCCCCAGCATTTT. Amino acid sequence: CASRTQGNQPQHF.

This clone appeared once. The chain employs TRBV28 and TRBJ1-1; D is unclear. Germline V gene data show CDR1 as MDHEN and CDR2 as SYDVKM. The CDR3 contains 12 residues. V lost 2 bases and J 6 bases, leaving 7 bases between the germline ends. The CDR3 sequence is CASSLLQSEAFF. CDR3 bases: TGTGCCAGCAGTTTACTCCAGTCTGAAGCTTTCTTT.

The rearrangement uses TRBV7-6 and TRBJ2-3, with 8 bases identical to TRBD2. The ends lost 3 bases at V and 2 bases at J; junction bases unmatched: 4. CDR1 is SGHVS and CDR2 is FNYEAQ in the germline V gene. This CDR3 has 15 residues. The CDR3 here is CASSLPAGDTDTQYF. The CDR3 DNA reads TGTGCCAGCAGCTTGCCAGCGGGAGACACAGATACGCAGTATTTT. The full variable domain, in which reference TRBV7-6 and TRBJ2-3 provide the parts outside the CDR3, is GAGVSQSPRYKVTKRGQDVALRCDPISGHVSLYWYRQALGQGPEFLTYFNYEAQQDKSGLPNDRFSAERPEGSISTLTIQRTEQRDSAMYRCASSLPAGDTDTQYFGPGTRLTVL.

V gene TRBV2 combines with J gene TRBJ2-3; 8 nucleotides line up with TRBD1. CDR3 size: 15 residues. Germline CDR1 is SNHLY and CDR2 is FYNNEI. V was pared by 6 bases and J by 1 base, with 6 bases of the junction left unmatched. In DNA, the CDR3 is TGTGCCAGCAGAACGACAGGGGTTCGCACAGATACGCAGTATTTT. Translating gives CASRTTGVRTDTQYF. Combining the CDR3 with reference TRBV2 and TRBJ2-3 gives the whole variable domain EPEVTQTPSHQVTQMGQEVILRCVPISNHLYFYWYRQILGQKVEFLVSFYNNEISEKSEIFDDQFSVERPDGSNFTLKIRSTKLEDSAMYFCASRTTGVRTDTQYFGPGTRLTVL.

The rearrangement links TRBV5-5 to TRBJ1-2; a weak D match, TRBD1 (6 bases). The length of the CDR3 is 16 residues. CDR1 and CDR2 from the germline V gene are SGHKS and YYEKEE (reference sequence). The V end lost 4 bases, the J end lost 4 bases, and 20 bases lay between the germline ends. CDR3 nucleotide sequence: TGTGCCAGCAGCGCCCCCGGGGGGGGGCGAGCCTATGGCTACACCTTC. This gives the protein CASSAPGGGRAYGYTF.

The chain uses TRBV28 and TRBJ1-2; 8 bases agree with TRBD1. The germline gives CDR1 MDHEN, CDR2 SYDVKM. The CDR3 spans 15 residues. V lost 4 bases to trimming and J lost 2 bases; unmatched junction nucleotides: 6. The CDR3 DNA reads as TGTGCCAGCAGTTCCTTGGGACAGGAAAACTATGGCTACACCTTC. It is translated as CASSSLGQENYGYTF.

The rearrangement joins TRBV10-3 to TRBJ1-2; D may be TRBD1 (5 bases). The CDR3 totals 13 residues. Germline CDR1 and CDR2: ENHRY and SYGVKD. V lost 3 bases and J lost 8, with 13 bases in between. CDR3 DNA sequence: TGTGCCATCAGTGAACTGGGAGGGGAGGGCTACACCTTC. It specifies CAISELGGEGYTF.

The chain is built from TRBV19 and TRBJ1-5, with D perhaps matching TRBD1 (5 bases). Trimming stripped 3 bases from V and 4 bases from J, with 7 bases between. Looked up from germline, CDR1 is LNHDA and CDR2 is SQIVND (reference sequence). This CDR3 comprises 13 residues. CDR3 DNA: TGTGCCAGTAGTATGGGGGGGAATCAGCCCCAGCATTTT. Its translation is CASSMGGNQPQHF.

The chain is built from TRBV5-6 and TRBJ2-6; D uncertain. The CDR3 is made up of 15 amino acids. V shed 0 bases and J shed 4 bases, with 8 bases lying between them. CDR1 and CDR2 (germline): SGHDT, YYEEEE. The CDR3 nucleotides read TGTGCCAGCAGCTTGGAGCTTAGAGGGGCCAACGTCCTGACTTTC. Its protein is CASSLELRGANVLTF.

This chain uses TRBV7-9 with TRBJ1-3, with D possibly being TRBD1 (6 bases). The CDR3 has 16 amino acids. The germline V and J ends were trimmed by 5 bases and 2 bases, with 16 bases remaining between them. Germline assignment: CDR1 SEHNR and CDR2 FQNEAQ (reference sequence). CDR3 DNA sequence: TGTGCCAGCAGCCCCGAGAGGGGGGGGACTGGAAACACCATATATTTT. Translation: CASSPERGGTGNTIYF. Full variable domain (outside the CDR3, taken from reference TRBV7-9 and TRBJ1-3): DTGVSQNPRHKITKRGQNVTFRCDPISEHNRLYWYRQTLGQGPEFLTYFQNEAQLEKSRLLSDRFSAERPKGSFSTLEIQRTEQGDSAMYLCASSPERGGTGNTIYFGEGSWLTVV.

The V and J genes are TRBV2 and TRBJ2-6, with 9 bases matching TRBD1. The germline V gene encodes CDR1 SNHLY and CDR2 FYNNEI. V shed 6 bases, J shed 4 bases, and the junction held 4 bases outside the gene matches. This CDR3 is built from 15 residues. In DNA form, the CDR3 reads TGTGCCAGCAGGGGACAGGGCTCCGGGGCCAACGTCCTGACTTTC. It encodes CASRGQGSGANVLTF. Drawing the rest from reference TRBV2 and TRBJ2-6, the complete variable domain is EPEVTQTPSHQVTQMGQEVILRCVPISNHLYFYWYRQILGQKVEFLVSFYNNEISEKSEIFDDQFSVERPDGSNFTLKIRSTKLEDSAMYFCASRGQGSGANVLTFGAGSRLTVL.

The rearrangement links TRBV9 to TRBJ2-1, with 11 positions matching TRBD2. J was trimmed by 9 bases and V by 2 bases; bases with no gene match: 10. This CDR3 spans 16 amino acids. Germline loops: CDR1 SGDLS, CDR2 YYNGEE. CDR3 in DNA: TGTGCCAGCAGCGTTCCGAGGACTAGCGGGTTGGGTGAGCAGTTCTTC. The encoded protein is CASSVPRTSGLGEQFF.

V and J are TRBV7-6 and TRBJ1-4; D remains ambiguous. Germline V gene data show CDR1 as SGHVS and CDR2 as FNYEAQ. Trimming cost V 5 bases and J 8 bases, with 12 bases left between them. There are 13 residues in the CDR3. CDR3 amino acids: CASSLTLGEKLFF. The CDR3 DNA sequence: TGTGCCAGCAGCCTTACTCTGGGCGAAAAACTGTTTTTT.

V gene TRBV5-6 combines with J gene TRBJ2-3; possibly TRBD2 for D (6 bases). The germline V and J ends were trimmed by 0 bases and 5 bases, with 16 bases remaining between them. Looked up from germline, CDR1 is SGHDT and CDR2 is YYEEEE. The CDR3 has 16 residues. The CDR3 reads CASSLEARRGRDTQYF. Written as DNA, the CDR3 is TGTGCCAGCAGCTTGGAGGCGCGGCGGGGAAGAGATACGCAGTATTTT.

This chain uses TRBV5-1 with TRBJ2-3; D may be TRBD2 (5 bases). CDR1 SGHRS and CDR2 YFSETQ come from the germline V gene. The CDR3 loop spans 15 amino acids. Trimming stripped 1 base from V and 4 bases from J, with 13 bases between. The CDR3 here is CASSLSGKTADTQYF. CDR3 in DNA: TGCGCCAGCAGCTTGTCGGGGAAAACCGCAGATACGCAGTATTTT.

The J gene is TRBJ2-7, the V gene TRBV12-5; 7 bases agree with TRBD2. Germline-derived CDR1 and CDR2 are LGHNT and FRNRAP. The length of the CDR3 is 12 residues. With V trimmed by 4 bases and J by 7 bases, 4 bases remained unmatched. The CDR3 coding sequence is TGTGCTAGTGGTTCCCGGGGGGATGAGCAGTACTTC. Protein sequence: CASGSRGDEQYF.

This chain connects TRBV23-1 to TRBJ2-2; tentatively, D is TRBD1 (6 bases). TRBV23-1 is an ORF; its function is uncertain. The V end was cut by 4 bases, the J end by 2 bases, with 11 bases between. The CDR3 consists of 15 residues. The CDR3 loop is CASSPTGKNTGELFF. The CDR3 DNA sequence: TGCGCCAGCAGTCCAACAGGGAAAAACACCGGGGAGCTGTTTTTT.